This is a list of T cell receptor beta chains from one sample in a study of regulatory T cells in long-lasting Graves disease. TCRdb used MiXCR to reprocess the multiplex PCR reads, holding one entry per CDR3 protein. This table has 540,000 or so distinct CDR3 sequences, roughly 14% appearing once. The same sample was also used in a study of T cells in Graves' hyperthyroidism and ophthalmopathy.

Sequenced material: peripheral blood mononuclear cells (PBMCs), taken at new diagnosis, from a patient treated with antithyroid drugs. The receptors derive from a man in his thirties or forties with Graves disease. Each CDR3 is given with its conserved first and last residue. D genes are given only for firm matches. The size of a clone is reported for some rows only, either as once, few or many, or as a class for expanded clones.

clone size,D gene,V gene,J gene,CDR3 protein,CDR3 DNA
few,TRBD2,TRBV12-5,TRBJ2-1,CASGLVLSLLGSGGGGEQFF,TGTGCTAGTGGTTTGGTACTTTCCCTACTGGGTAGCGGGGGGGGGGGTGAGCAGTTCTTC
many,TRBD2,TRBV20-1,TRBJ2-5,CSARGSGRGYETQYF,TGCAGTGCTAGAGGTAGCGGGAGGGGATATGAGACCCAGTACTTC
many,TRBD1,TRBV30,TRBJ1-1,CACTGDLMNTEAFF,TGTGCCTGTACAGGGGACCTCATGAACACTGAAGCTTTCTTT
few,NA,TRBV18,TRBJ2-5,CASSPRRIETQYF,TGTGCCAGCTCACCACGTCGGATCGAGACCCAGTACTTC
many,NA,TRBV5-1,TRBJ1-5,CASSLTGEFYQPQHF,TGCGCCAGCAGCTTAACCGGGGAGTTCTATCAGCCCCAGCATTTT
few,TRBD2,TRBV19,TRBJ2-1,CASSIQRELDEQFF,TGTGCCAGTAGTATCCAGCGGGAGCTAGATGAGCAGTTCTTC
many,NA,TRBV29-1,TRBJ2-7,CSTRTGALGREQYF,TGCAGCACCCGTACGGGAGCCCTCGGGAGAGAGCAGTACTTC
NA,NA,TRBV29-1,TRBJ2-3,CSAWGNTQYF,TGCAGCGCCTGGGGGAATACGCAGTATTTT
NA,TRBD1,TRBV6-1,TRBJ2-7,CASSQDRGYEQYF,TGTGCCAGCAGCCAAGACAGGGGGTACGAGCAGTACTTC
many,NA,TRBV2,TRBJ1-2,CASRDIGTYGYTF,TGTGCCAGCCGGGACATCGGGACTTATGGCTACACCTTC
NA,TRBD1,TRBV19,TRBJ1-2,CASIVAGTALGGYTF,TGTGCCAGCATTGTTGCCGGGACAGCCTTGGGTGGCTACACCTTC
few,NA,TRBV30,TRBJ1-4,CAWSVGSATNEKLFF,TGTGCCTGGAGTGTAGGATCTGCAACTAATGAAAAACTGTTTTTT
many,TRBD1,TRBV20-1,TRBJ2-7,CSARDRVSYEQYF,TGCAGTGCGAGGGACAGGGTCTCCTACGAGCAGTACTTC
many,NA,TRBV11-2,TRBJ2-7,CASSFGQTLSYEQYF,TGTGCCAGCAGCTTTGGGCAGACACTCTCCTACGAGCAGTACTTC
few,TRBD1,TRBV5-6,TRBJ2-3,CASSRTQDRGIADTQYF,TGTGCCAGCAGCCGAACCCAGGACAGGGGGATCGCAGATACGCAGTATTTT
few,NA,TRBV19,TRBJ2-5,CASAGGRQETQYF,TGTGCCAGTGCTGGGGGTCGACAAGAGACCCAGTACTTC
many,NA,TRBV19,TRBJ1-2,CASSISGHGYTF,TGTGCCAGTAGTATCTCGGGGCACGGCTACACCTTC
NA,NA,TRBV10-3,TRBJ2-1,CAIRGTDGDEQFF,TGTGCCATCAGGGGGACCGACGGTGATGAGCAGTTCTTC
many,NA,TRBV11-2,TRBJ1-2,CASSLEGALGYTF,TGTGCCAGCAGCTTAGAGGGGGCGCTTGGCTACACCTTC
many,NA,TRBV29-1,TRBJ2-7,CSVEEELDGHGQYF,TGCAGCGTTGAAGAGGAGCTAGACGGTCACGGGCAGTACTTC
many,TRBD1,TRBV4-1,TRBJ1-2,CASRGTGGNYGYTF,TGCGCCAGCAGGGGGACAGGGGGCAACTATGGCTACACCTTC
few,NA,TRBV20-1,TRBJ1-5,CSARDPREGDHQHF,TGCAGTGCTAGAGACCCACGGGAAGGGGATCACCAGCATTTT
NA,TRBD2,TRBV3-1,TRBJ2-1,CASSQLAGADNGQFF,TGTGCCAGCAGCCAATTAGCGGGAGCCGACAATGGGCAGTTCTTC
NA,NA,TRBV20-1,TRBJ1-1,CSPKRRNTEAFF,TGCAGTCCAAAGAGGCGGAACACTGAAGCTTTCTTT
many,NA,TRBV11-2,TRBJ2-4,CASSRGAGAKNIQYF,TGTGCCAGCAGCCGCGGGGCGGGAGCCAAAAACATTCAGTACTTC
many,NA,TRBV28,TRBJ1-2,CASSSRYGYTF,TGTGCCAGCAGTTCCCGCTATGGCTACACCTTC
many,NA,TRBV12-3/TRBV12-4,TRBJ2-1,CASSSFWGSPLNEQFF,TGTGCCAGCAGTTCCTTTTGGGGGAGTCCCCTGAATGAGCAGTTCTTC
few,NA,TRBV20-1,TRBJ1-1,CSARAEAFF,TGCAGTGCCAGAGCTGAAGCTTTCTTT
many,NA,TRBV19,TRBJ2-3,CASSIQPDTQYF,TGTGCCAGTAGTATACAGCCAGATACGCAGTATTTT
NA,NA,TRBV3-1,TRBJ2-7,CASSQEGQEQYF,TGTGCCAGCAGCCAAGAGGGGCAGGAGCAGTACTTC
NA,TRBD2,TRBV10-2,TRBJ2-1,CASSEGSGRSYNEQFF,TGCGCCAGCAGTGAGGGGAGCGGGAGGTCCTACAATGAGCAGTTCTTC
many,NA,TRBV12-3/TRBV12-4,TRBJ2-4,CASSRALGIQYF,TGTGCCAGCAGCCGGGCGCTGGGCATTCAGTACTTC
few,NA,TRBV12-3/TRBV12-4,TRBJ2-5,CASSQERKETQYF,TGTGCCAGCAGCCAGGAGCGCAAAGAGACCCAGTACTTC
few,NA,TRBV7-9,TRBJ2-1,CASSLQSVQYNEQFF,TGTGCCAGCAGCTTACAGTCGGTTCAGTACAATGAGCAGTTCTTC
few,TRBD2,TRBV9,TRBJ2-3,CASSAAGSTDTQYF,TGTGCCAGCAGCGCAGCGGGAAGCACAGATACGCAGTATTTT
many,NA,TRBV11-2,TRBJ2-7,CASSWVGGEQYF,TGTGCCAGCAGCTGGGTAGGGGGCGAGCAGTACTTC
few,NA,TRBV29-1,TRBJ2-3,CSVVDLRAAASTDTQYF,TGCAGCGTTGTCGATCTGCGGGCAGCGGCAAGCACAGATACGCAGTATTTT
many,TRBD2,TRBV20-1,TRBJ2-3,CSASHSGSTDTQYF,TGCAGTGCTAGCCACAGCGGGAGTACAGATACGCAGTATTTT
NA,NA,TRBV6-4,TRBJ2-2,CASSDGANTGELFF,TGTGCCAGCAGTGATGGTGCGAACACCGGGGAGCTGTTTTTT
many,TRBD2,TRBV27,TRBJ2-1,CASSAGTSGRGNEQFF,TGTGCCAGCAGTGCCGGGACTAGCGGGAGGGGCAATGAGCAGTTCTTC
NA,NA,TRBV30,TRBJ2-6,CAWMRESGANVLTF,TGTGCCTGGATGCGTGAGTCTGGGGCCAACGTCCTGACTTTC
few,NA,TRBV27,TRBJ1-5,CANSPRPDYQPQHF,TGTGCCAACAGCCCTAGACCGGATTATCAGCCCCAGCATTTT
few,NA,TRBV29-1,TRBJ2-7,CSVEQEVGNEQYF,TGCAGCGTTGAACAGGAGGTGGGCAACGAGCAGTACTTC
many,TRBD1,TRBV20-1,TRBJ2-6,CSASDRATGANVLTF,TGCAGTGCTAGTGACAGGGCGACTGGGGCCAACGTCCTGACTTTC
NA,NA,TRBV20-1,TRBJ1-1,CSASMGNTEAFF,TGCAGTGCTAGTATGGGGAACACTGAAGCTTTCTTT